These T cell receptor beta chains were read from a single sample in a study of CD8+ T cells in alopecia areata. The data were produced by immunoSEQ multiplex PCR, yet TCRdb's version contains in-frame clones alone and is incomplete. This sample has 140,000 to 150,000 clones; 54% occur once, and the top ten carry roughly 15%. This specimen consisted of CD8+ T cells sorted from blood, obtained at week 4, from a patient treated with tofacitinib. Receptor source: a human donor with alopecia areata. Each CDR3 is given with its conserved first and last residue. A D gene is named only where the DNA matches it firmly. For some rows the clone size is stated as once, few or many, or as a class when expanded; others skip it.

cdr3_nt: TGTGCCAGCAGCCGGGACAGGGGGCGTGGCACTGAAGCTTTCTTT
cdr3_aa: CASSRDRGRGTEAFF
j_call: TRBJ1-1
clone_size: -
d_call: TRBD1
v_call: TRBV11-2

cdr3_nt: TGTGCCAGCAGCTTAGAGGGGGCGATCGAGCAGTACTTC
cdr3_aa: CASSLEGAIEQYF
j_call: TRBJ2-7
clone_size: -
d_call: TRBD1
v_call: TRBV5-6

cdr3_nt: TGCAGCCTTTGGGGAACAGCGGGGGAAGAGACCCAGTACTTC
cdr3_aa: CSLWGTAGEETQYF
j_call: TRBJ2-5
clone_size: few
d_call: TRBD2
v_call: TRBV29-1

cdr3_nt: TGTGCCAGCAGCTCCGTAGCGGGGGGGCGGGAGACCCAGTACTTC
cdr3_aa: CASSSVAGGRETQYF
j_call: TRBJ2-5
clone_size: -
d_call: TRBD2
v_call: TRBV11-2

cdr3_nt: TGTGCTAGCAGCCACCTAGCGGGAGAGACCCAGTACTTC
cdr3_aa: CASSHLAGETQYF
j_call: TRBJ2-5
clone_size: -
d_call: TRBD2
v_call: TRBV7-7

cdr3_nt: TGCGCCAGCAGGAATAGCAATCAGCCCCAGCATTTT
cdr3_aa: CASRNSNQPQHF
j_call: TRBJ1-5
clone_size: few
d_call: -
v_call: TRBV5-1

cdr3_nt: TGTGCCTGGAGTGTGGGGGTAGCGCCTCTCACAGATACGCAGTATTTT
cdr3_aa: CAWSVGVAPLTDTQYF
j_call: TRBJ2-3
clone_size: -
d_call: -
v_call: TRBV30

cdr3_nt: TGTGCCAGCAGTCTAGGGACAGGGACCACTGAAGCTTTCTTT
cdr3_aa: CASSLGTGTTEAFF
j_call: TRBJ1-1
clone_size: -
d_call: TRBD1
v_call: TRBV27

cdr3_nt: TGTGCCACCCAAGGCACTGATAATGAAAAACTGTTTTTT
cdr3_aa: CATQGTDNEKLFF
j_call: TRBJ1-4
clone_size: -
d_call: -
v_call: TRBV7-8

cdr3_nt: TGTGCCAGCAGCACGGGACTAGCGAGATCCTACGAGCAGTACTTC
cdr3_aa: CASSTGLARSYEQYF
j_call: TRBJ2-7
clone_size: -
d_call: TRBD2
v_call: TRBV7-9